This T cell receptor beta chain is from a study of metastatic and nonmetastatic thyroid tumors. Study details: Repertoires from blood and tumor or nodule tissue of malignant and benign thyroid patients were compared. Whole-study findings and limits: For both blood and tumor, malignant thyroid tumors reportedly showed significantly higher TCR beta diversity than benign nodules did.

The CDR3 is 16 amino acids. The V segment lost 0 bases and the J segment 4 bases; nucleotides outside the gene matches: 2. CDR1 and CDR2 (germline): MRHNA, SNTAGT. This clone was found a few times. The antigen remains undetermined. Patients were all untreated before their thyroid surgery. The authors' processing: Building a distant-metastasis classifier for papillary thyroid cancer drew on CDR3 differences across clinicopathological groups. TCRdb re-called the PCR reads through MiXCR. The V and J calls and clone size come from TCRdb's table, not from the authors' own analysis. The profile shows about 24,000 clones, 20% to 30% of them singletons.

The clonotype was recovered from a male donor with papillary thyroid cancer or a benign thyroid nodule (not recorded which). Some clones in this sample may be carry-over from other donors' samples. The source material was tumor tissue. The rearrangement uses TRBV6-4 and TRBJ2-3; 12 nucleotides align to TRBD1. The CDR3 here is CASSDSGTGGPDTQYF. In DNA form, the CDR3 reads TGTGCCAGCAGTGACTCGGGGACAGGGGGCCCAGATACGCAGTATTTT.